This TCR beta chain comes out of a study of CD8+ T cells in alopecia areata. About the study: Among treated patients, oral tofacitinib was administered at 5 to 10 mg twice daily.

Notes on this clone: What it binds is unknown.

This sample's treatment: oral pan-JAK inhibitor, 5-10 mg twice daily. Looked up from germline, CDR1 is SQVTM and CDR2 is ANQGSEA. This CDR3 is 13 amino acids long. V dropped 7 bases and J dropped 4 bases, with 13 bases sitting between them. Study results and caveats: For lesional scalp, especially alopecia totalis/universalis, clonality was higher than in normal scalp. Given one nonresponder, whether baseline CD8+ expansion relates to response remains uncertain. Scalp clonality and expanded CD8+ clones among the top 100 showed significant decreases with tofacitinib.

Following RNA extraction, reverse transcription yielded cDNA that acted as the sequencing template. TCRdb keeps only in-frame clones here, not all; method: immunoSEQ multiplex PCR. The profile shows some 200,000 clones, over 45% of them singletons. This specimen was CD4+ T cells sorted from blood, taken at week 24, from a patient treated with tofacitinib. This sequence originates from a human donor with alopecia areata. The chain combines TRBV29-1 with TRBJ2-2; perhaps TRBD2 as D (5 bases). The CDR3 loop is CSAAVAVTGELFF. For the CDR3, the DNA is TGCAGCGCAGCGGTAGCCGTCACCGGGGAGCTGTTTTTT.